This T cell receptor beta chain appears in the sequencing data of a study of Ad26.COV2.S vaccination and SARS-CoV-2 variants. Study information: The Ad26.COV2.S arm of the COV1001 trial was where the donor was placed. Ad26.COV2.S shots went into the muscle once or twice, 56 days apart.

Study-wide points: Measurement of non-spike TCR breadth gave similar results in vaccine and placebo recipients.

Generated by immunoSEQ multiplex PCR, the TCRdb table keeps only in-frame clones and is missing some. The sample has about 350,000 clones; about 85% are singletons. Comments on this clone: Its specificity is unknown.

Treatment of the sample: roughly 20 received Ad26.COV2.S at low or high dose, single or two shots; 5 received placebo; per-sample allocation not given. On day 63 after the first injection, vaccine and placebo recipients gave samples. An adult of 18-55 years in Boston served as donor. The V end was cut by 2 bases, the J end by 4 bases, with 17 bases between. This CDR3 region has 16 residues. The germline V gene has CDR1 SGHAT and CDR2 FQNNGV. This chain uses TRBV11-2 with TRBJ1-1, with D perhaps matching TRBD1 (6 bases). The sample consisted of peripheral blood, taken in a trial of Ad26.COV2.S vaccine versus placebo. This receptor was taken from a person between 18 and 60 years old who received the Ad26.COV2.S COVID-19 vaccine or a placebo. CDR3 in amino acids: CASSLLPAGASTEAFF. DNA of the CDR3: TGTGCCAGCAGCTTACTTCCGGCAGGGGCTAGCACTGAAGCTTTCTTT.